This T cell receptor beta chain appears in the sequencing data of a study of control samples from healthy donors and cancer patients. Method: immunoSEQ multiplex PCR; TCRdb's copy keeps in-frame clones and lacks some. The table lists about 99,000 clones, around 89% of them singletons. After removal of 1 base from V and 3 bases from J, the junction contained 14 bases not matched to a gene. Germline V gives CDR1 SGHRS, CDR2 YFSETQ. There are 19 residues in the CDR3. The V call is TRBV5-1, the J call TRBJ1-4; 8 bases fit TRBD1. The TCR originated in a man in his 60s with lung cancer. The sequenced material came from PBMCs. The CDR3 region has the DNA TGCGCCAGCAGCTTGACTGTTCCGGACAGGGTGGGTCCTAATGAAAAACTGTTTTTT. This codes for CASSLTVPDRVGPNEKLFF.